The sequence of this TCR beta chain was determined in a study of blood T cell repertoires in COVID-19. Repertoires were generated with immunoSEQ multiplex PCR, while TCRdb's copy carries only in-frame clones and drops some. The table includes 140,000 or so clones, about 87% detected once. In its sample, this clone was seen a few times. CDR3 size: 16 residues. Germline lookup yields CDR1 SNHLY and CDR2 FYNNEI. The germline V and J ends were trimmed by 5 bases and 8 bases, with 22 bases remaining between them. The TCR originated in a woman aged 80 or over with acute or convalescent COVID-19. The material sequenced was peripheral blood. The chain uses TRBV2 and TRBJ2-1; possible D gene TRBD2, 7 bases. CDR3 nucleotides: TGTGCCAGCAGTCCTGTGGGAGGAGGGGGGGCCGATGAGCAGTTCTTC. Amino acid sequence: CASSPVGGGGADEQFF.